This is a list of T cell receptor beta chains from one sample in a study of T cell responses to AZD1222 COVID-19 vaccine. The table came from immunoSEQ multiplex PCR; TCRdb's copy has only in-frame clones and leaves some out. The sample shows roughly 180,000 clones, 90% to 95% of them seen only once. The sample consisted of peripheral blood, taken 28 days after the second AZD1222 dose. The receptors come from an adult who received the AZD1222 COVID-19 vaccine. The CDR3 runs from the conserved cysteine through the conserved F or W. Each record gives: clone size, D gene, V gene, CDR3 length, J gene, CDR3 DNA, CDR3 protein. A D gene is named only where the DNA matches it firmly. The size entry is marked missing in some rows and otherwise reads once, few, many or a size class.

few	.	TRBV3-1/TRBV3-2	16	TRBJ1-3	TGTGCCAGCAGCCAAGATGCATATGGAATTGGGAACACCATATATTTT	CASSQDAYGIGNTIYF
.	.	TRBV9	15	TRBJ1-3	TGTGCCAGCAGCGTAGAGCCCGACTCTGGAAACACCATATATTTT	CASSVEPDSGNTIYF
.	TRBD2	TRBV9	16	TRBJ2-5	TGTGCCAGCAGCGCACCTAGCGGGAGAAATGCGGAGACCCAGTACTTC	CASSAPSGRNAETQYF
.	TRBD1	TRBV5-5	16	TRBJ1-2	TGTGCCAGCAGCTTGTATCTCCCCGGGACAGGGGATGGCTACACCTTC	CASSLYLPGTGDGYTF
.	TRBD1	TRBV10-1	16	TRBJ1-1	TGCGCCAGCAGTGAGTCCGGACAGGGAGGATTCACTGAAGCTTTCTTT	CASSESGQGGFTEAFF
once	.	TRBV7-3	13	TRBJ1-1	TGTGCCAGCAGAGAGGAGGGTGCCCAGGAAGCTTTCTTT	CASREEGAQEAFF
once	TRBD1	TRBV19	15	TRBJ2-7	TGTGCCAGTAGTACGACCGGGACAGGTTCCTACGAGCAGTACTTC	CASSTTGTGSYEQYF
once	TRBD1	TRBV5-4	14	TRBJ1-6	TGTGCCAGCAGCTTGAGCAGGGGGGATTCACCCCTCCACTTT	CASSLSRGDSPLHF
once	TRBD2	TRBV11-3	16	TRBJ2-5	TGTGCCAGCAGCACCGGGACTAGCGGGATCCAAGAGACCCAGTACTTC	CASSTGTSGIQETQYF
.	.	TRBV7-9	15	TRBJ1-4	TGTGCCAGCAGCCCCACGTTTGCTTCTAATGAAAAACTGTTTTTT	CASSPTFASNEKLFF
.	TRBD1	TRBV2	15	TRBJ2-7	TGTGCCAGCACCCTGGACAGGGGCCCTTACTACGAGCAGTACTTC	CASTLDRGPYYEQYF
.	.	TRBV25-1	14	TRBJ1-5	TGTGCCAGCAGTGAATCGGGGTTTGGTCAGCCCCAGCATTTT	CASSESGFGQPQHF
.	TRBD1	TRBV4-1	14	TRBJ2-5	TGCGCCAGCAGCCAAGACAGGGGGTTGGTGACCCAGTACTTC	CASSQDRGLVTQYF
.	TRBD1	TRBV6-5	15	TRBJ1-1	TGTGCCAGCAGTACTCGACAGGGAGTGAACACTGAAGCTTTCTTT	CASSTRQGVNTEAFF
.	TRBD2	TRBV7-6	17	TRBJ2-5	TGTGCCAGCAGCCCAAGCTGGACTAGCGGGGGCGGGGAGACCCAGTACTTC	CASSPSWTSGGGETQYF
.	TRBD1	TRBV28	15	TRBJ1-2	TGTGCCAGCAGCGACGACAGGGGATCGGGCTATGGCTACACCTTC	CASSDDRGSGYGYTF
.	TRBD2	TRBV7-9	17	TRBJ2-7	TGTGCCAGCAGCTTAGCGCGTACTAGCGGGAGCTCCTACGAGCAGTACTTC	CASSLARTSGSSYEQYF
.	TRBD1	TRBV5-1	13	TRBJ1-1	TGCGCCAGCAGTCAGACAGGGGATTGGGAAGCTTTCTTT	CASSQTGDWEAFF
.	.	TRBV7-2	14	TRBJ1-1	TGTGCCAGCAGCTTAGAGGGTTCGAACACTGAAGCTTTCTTT	CASSLEGSNTEAFF
.	.	TRBV18	15	TRBJ2-3	TGTGCCAGCTCACCATCAGCGACAGACACAGATACGCAGTATTTT	CASSPSATDTDTQYF
.	.	TRBV15	14	TRBJ2-1	TGTGCCACCAGCCTCCAAGGGGAAGGCAATGAGCAGTTCTTC	CATSLQGEGNEQFF
.	.	TRBV27	18	TRBJ2-2	TGTGCCAGCAGTCGGTCCAGTTTGCGGGAAATGAACACCGGGGAGCTGTTTTTT	CASSRSSLREMNTGELFF
.	TRBD1	TRBV10-2	13	TRBJ1-1	TGCGCCAGCATGACAGGGTGGAACACTGAAGCTTTCTTT	CASMTGWNTEAFF
.	.	TRBV6-2/TRBV6-3	11	TRBJ1-1	TGTGCCAGCAGTTACTCGCTGGTAGCTTTCTTT	CASSYSLVAFF
once	TRBD1	TRBV30	14	TRBJ1-1	TGTGCCTGGACTACAGGGGGCTGGAACACTGAAGCTTTCTTT	CAWTTGGWNTEAFF
.	.	TRBV30	12	TRBJ1-2	TGTGCCTGGGGGGAGGCGGGCTATGGCTACACCTTC	CAWGEAGYGYTF
.	.	TRBV12-5	12	TRBJ1-1	TGTGCTAGTGGTTTGGCCGTTGGGGGAGCTTTCTTT	CASGLAVGGAFF
.	.	TRBV7-6	15	TRBJ2-1	TGTGCCAGCAGCCAGGGGGGGACAGCTTACAATGAGCAGTTCTTC	CASSQGGTAYNEQFF